The clone carrying this T cell receptor (beta chain) was found many times. As yet, its antigen is unknown. This specimen belongs to a study of breast tumors, draining lymph nodes, adjacent tissues. The lymph nodes were axillary draining lymph nodes from breast cancer patients. From the multiplex PCR reads, TCRdb called clonotypes with MiXCR, one entry per CDR3 protein. The table records over 100,000 distinct CDR3 sequences, approximately 20% of them present only once. Study-wide results and limits: Luminal-like breast cancer showed significantly higher tumor–nontumor repertoire similarity than basal-like. Findings are consistent with lymph node origin and intratumoral expansion of most tumor T cells. Tumor TCR diversity was below lymph nodes but above nontumor tissue.

The sequence came from a female donor with breast cancer. Some clones in this sample may be carry-over from other donors' samples. Specimen: axillary lymph node tissue.

In nucleotides, the CDR3 is TGCAGTGCCAAAACTGGGGGGGTCGAGACCCAGTACTTC. Translating gives CSAKTGGVETQYF. This sequence joins TRBV20-1 and TRBJ2-5; 7 positions match TRBD2. J lost 5 bases, V lost 6 bases, and 9 bases had no gene match. CDR3 size: 13 residues. CDR1 is DFQATT, CDR2 SNEGSKA, per germline (reference sequence).